This T cell receptor (beta chain) was identified during a study of brain T cells in children with intractable seizures. Concerning this clone itself: The sample holds other DNA sequences that translate to the same CDR3.

Germline V gene data show CDR1 as SGHVS and CDR2 as FNYEAQ. This CDR3 is 13 amino acids long. V lost 0 bases, J lost 1 base, and 3 bases lay in between. Produced via immunoSEQ multiplex PCR; TCRdb's table is partial and in-frame only. The sample holds about 340,000 clones, over 90% seen once. Documented time point: blood from clinic visit 5 months post-surgery; TSC patient then seizure free. Only cases whose brain tissue showed the highest T cell transcript signatures were sequenced. This material consisted of peripheral blood, taken roughly 5 months after surgery. This TCR derives from a boy less than two years old with tuberous sclerosis and intractable seizures. The chain is built from TRBV7-6 and TRBJ1-1; D gene ambiguous. The CDR3 nucleotides are TGTGCCAGCAGCTTAGCACCGAACACTGAAGCTTTCTTT. Encoded protein: CASSLAPNTEAFF.